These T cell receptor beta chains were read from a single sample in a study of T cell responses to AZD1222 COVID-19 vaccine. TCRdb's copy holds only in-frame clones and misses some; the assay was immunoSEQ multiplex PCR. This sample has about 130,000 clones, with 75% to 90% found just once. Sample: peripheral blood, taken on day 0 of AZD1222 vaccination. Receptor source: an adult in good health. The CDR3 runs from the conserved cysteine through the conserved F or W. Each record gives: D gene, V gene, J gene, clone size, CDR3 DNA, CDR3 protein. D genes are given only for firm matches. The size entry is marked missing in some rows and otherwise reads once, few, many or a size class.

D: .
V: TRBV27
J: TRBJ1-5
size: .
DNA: TGTGCCAGCAGTAGACCGAATCAGCCCCAGCATTTT
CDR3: CASSRPNQPQHF

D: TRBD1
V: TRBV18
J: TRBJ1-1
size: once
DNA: TGTGCCAGCTCAGAGAGGACAGGGGGGAACACTGAAGCTTTCTTT
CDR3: CASSERTGGNTEAFF

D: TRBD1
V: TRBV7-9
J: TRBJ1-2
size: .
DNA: TGTGCCAGCAGCCCACTGGGACAGGGGGAAAGTGGCTACACCTTC
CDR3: CASSPLGQGESGYTF

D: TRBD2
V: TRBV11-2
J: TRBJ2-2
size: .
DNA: TGTGCCAGCAGCTTAGTTTGGGGGAGGGCAAACACCGGGGAGCTGTTTTTT
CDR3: CASSLVWGRANTGELFF

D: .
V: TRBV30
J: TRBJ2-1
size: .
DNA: TGTGCCTGGAGTCGAGGGACGGACAATGAGCAGTTCTTC
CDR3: CAWSRGTDNEQFF

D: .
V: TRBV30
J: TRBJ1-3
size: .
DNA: TGTGCCTGGAGTGTAGGGGTAGGGCTTTCAGGAGGAAACACCATATATTTT
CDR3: CAWSVGVGLSGGNTIYF

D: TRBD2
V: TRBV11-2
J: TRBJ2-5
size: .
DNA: TGTGCCAGCAGCTTAGCCCGGGGGGGGGCTCAAGAGACCCAGTACTTC
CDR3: CASSLARGGAQETQYF

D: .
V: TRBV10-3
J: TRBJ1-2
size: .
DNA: TGTGCCATCAGTGAGAACGGGGGTCGTGCGGATGGCTACACCTTC
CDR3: CAISENGGRADGYTF

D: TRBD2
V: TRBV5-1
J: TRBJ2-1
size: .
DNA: TGCGCCAGCAGCTACACTAGCCCGGGACTAAGTTATGAGCAGTTCTTC
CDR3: CASSYTSPGLSYEQFF

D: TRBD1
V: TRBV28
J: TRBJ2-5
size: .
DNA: TGTGCCAGCAGCCCCAAGGGTACAGGGGCCTTAGAGACCCAGTACTTC
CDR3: CASSPKGTGALETQYF

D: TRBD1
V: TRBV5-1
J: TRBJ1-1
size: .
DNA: TGCGCCAGCAGCTTGGCCCAGGGGGGTATTTCTGAAGCTTTCTTT
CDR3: CASSLAQGGISEAFF

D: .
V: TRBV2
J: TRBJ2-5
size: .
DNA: TGTGCCAGCAGTCAGCGGCCTCAAGAGACCCAGTACTTC
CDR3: CASSQRPQETQYF

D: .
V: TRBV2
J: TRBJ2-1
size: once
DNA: TGTGCCAGCCTGCGAAATCAGGGCGAAGAGCAGTTCTTC
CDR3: CASLRNQGEEQFF

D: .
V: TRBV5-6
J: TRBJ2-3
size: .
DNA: TGTGCCAGCAGCTTGGACAGCGGGAGCACAGATACGCAGTATTTT
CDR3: CASSLDSGSTDTQYF

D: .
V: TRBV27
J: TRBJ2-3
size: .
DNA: TGTGCCAGCAGGGTAAGCGGGCGGAGCACAGATACGCAGTATTTT
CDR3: CASRVSGRSTDTQYF

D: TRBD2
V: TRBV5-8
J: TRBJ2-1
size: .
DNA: TGTGCCAGCAGCGCGGGACTAGCGGGAGGCATTGAGCAGTTCTTC
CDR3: CASSAGLAGGIEQFF

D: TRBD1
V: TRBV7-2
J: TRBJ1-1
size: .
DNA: TGTGCCAGCAGCTGGGACAGGGAAATTTCTGAAGCTTTCTTT
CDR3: CASSWDREISEAFF

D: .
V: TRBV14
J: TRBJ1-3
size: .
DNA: TGTGCCAGCAGCTTCTTCACTGGAAACACCATATATTTT
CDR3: CASSFFTGNTIYF

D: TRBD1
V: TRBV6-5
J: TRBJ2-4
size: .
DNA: TGTGCCACAGACCCGGGACAGGGACAAAACATTCAGTACTTC
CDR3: CATDPGQGQNIQYF

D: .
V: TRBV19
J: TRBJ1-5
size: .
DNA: TGTGCCAGTAGTTGGGGAGTAGGGCAGCCCCAGCATTTT
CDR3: CASSWGVGQPQHF

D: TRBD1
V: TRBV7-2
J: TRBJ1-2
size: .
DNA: TGTGCCAGCAGCTTCCAGGGGGTTAGGGATGGCTACACCTTC
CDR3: CASSFQGVRDGYTF

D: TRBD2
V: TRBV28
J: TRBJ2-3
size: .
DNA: TGTGCCAGCAGTCTCCCGCATCGGGAGGGCCCCACAGATACGCAGTATTTT
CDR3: CASSLPHREGPTDTQYF

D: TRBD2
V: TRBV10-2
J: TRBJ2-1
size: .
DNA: TGCGCCAGCAGTGGCTCCCGGACTAGCGGTTCCTCCTACAATGAGCAGTTCTTC
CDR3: CASSGSRTSGSSYNEQFF

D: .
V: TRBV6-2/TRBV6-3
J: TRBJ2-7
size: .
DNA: TGTGCCAGCAGTTACTCGGGGGACGGACCCTACGAGCAGTACTTC
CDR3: CASSYSGDGPYEQYF

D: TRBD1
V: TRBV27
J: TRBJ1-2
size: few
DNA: TGTGCCAGCAGTTGGGGACAGGGCTATGGCTACACCTTC
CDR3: CASSWGQGYGYTF

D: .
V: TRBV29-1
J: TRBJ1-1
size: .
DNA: TGCAGCGCCCTTTCGAACACTGAAGCTTTCTTT
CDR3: CSALSNTEAFF

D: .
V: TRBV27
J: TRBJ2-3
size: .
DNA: TGTGCCAGCAGTCCCCGGGAAAGCACAGATACGCAGTATTTT
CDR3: CASSPRESTDTQYF

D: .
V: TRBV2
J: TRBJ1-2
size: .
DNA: TGTGCCAGCAAAGAGCTGAACTATGGCTACACCTTC
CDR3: CASKELNYGYTF

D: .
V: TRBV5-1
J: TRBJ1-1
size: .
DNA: TGCGCCAGCAGCCTGACTACGAGGACTGAAGCTTTCTTT
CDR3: CASSLTTRTEAFF

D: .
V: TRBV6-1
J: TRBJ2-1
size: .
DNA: TGTGCCAGCAGTGAATTAAGAGGACTAAGCGCCTACAATGAGCAGTTCTTC
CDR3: CASSELRGLSAYNEQFF

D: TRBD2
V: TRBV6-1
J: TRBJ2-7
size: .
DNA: TGTGCCAGCAGTGGGGGGTCTAGCGGGGACTCCTACGAGCAGTACTTC
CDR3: CASSGGSSGDSYEQYF